This entry lists 28 T cell receptor beta chains sequenced from one sample in a study of T cells in Graves' hyperthyroidism and ophthalmopathy. Authors of the study amplified TCR beta CDR3 regions from RNA transcripts. With the HTBI primer set, the TCR CDR3 went through a first round of RT-PCR. A single record per CDR3 protein comes from TCRdb applying MiXCR to the multiplex PCR reads. Among about 540,000 distinct CDR3 sequences listed, about 43% were seen once. Sequencing was performed on peripheral blood or thyroid tissue (not recorded which). These receptors were collected from a woman between 18 and 29 years old with Graves' hyperthyroidism.

The chain's CDR3 is CASSSLDRGSGNTIYF. In DNA form, the CDR3 reads TGTGCCAGCAGCTCGTTGGACAGGGGCTCTGGAAACACCATATATTTT. The chain joins TRBV7-2 to TRBJ1-3; 9 bases line up with TRBD1. The CDR3 has 16 residues. From germline, CDR1 is SGHTA and CDR2 FQGNSA. Trimming at V came to 4 bases and at J to 0 bases, leaving 4 bases not matched to a gene. Drawing the rest from reference TRBV7-2 and TRBJ1-3, the complete variable domain is GAGVSQSPSNKVTEKGKDVELRCDPISGHTALYWYRQSLGQGLEFLIYFQGNSAPDKSGLPSDRFSAERTGGSVSTLTIQRTQQEDSAVYLCASSSLDRGSGNTIYFGEGSWLTVV.

Relative to its sample, this clonotype is medium-sized. The rearrangement uses TRBV20-1 and TRBJ2-7, with 7 bases aligning to TRBD2. The V and J ends lost 1 base and 5 bases, in that order; junction bases with no gene match: 8. The length of the CDR3 is 14 residues. Per germline, CDR1 DFQATT and CDR2 SNEGSKA (reference sequence). This CDR3 is CSARGEAGDHEQYF. The CDR3 region has the DNA TGCAGTGCTAGAGGAGAGGCGGGAGACCACGAGCAGTACTTC.

This clonotype was seen repeatedly, ten times or more. The chain recombines TRBV7-9 with TRBJ1-2; D ambiguous. Germline-derived CDR1 and CDR2 are SEHNR and FQNEAQ (reference sequence). CDR3 length: 12 amino acids. The V gene lost 0 bases and the J gene lost 6 bases, with 5 bases spanning the gap. CDR3 sequence: CASSLAVDGYTF. DNA of the CDR3: TGTGCCAGCAGCTTAGCGGTGGATGGCTACACCTTC.

The chain combines TRBV7-8 with TRBJ2-5; TRBD1 is a possible D gene (6 bases). The CDR3 runs to 13 residues. The germline V gene has CDR1 SGHVS and CDR2 FQNEAQ. The V end was cut by 10 bases, the J end by 5 bases, with 17 bases between. DNA of the CDR3: TGTGCCATCAGTGGCCCAGACAGGGAGACCCAGTACTTC. It encodes CAISGPDRETQYF.

This sequence joins TRBV25-1 and TRBJ2-7; TRBD2 might be the D (6 bases). V was pared by 4 bases and J by 4 bases, with 20 bases between. The germline gives CDR1 MGHDK, CDR2 SYGVNS. The CDR3 extends over 16 amino acids. Here the CDR3 reads CASSGRGTTNSYEQYF. In DNA form, the CDR3 reads TGTGCCAGCAGTGGTCGCGGGACCACTAATTCATACGAGCAGTACTTC.

This clonotype has only a few counts. The chain is built from TRBV7-9 and TRBJ1-1; D not resolved. This CDR3 has 14 residues. Trimming removed 3 bases at V and 0 bases at J, with 8 bases between. Germline V CDR1 and CDR2: SEHNR, FQNEAQ (reference sequence). In DNA, the CDR3 is TGTGCCAGCAGCTTGGAAGTCATGAACACTGAAGCTTTCTTT. This translates into CASSLEVMNTEAFF.

This clonotype was seen ten or more times. The chain carries TRBV2 and TRBJ2-5, with 11 bases lining up with TRBD1. CDR1 is SNHLY, CDR2 FYNNEI, per germline. With V trimmed by 10 bases and J by 7 bases, 11 bases remained unmatched. The CDR3 is 14 amino acids. CDR3 in amino acids: CATGQGVAKGTQYF. CDR3 in DNA: TGTGCCACGGGACAGGGGGTTGCGAAGGGGACCCAGTACTTC.

The chain combines TRBV20-1 with TRBJ1-2; tentative D call: TRBD1 (6 bases). V was clipped by 1 base and J by 7 bases, with 16 bases between them. Germline CDR1 reads DFQATT; CDR2 reads SNEGSKA (reference sequence). This CDR3 contains 14 residues. DNA of the CDR3: TGCAGTGCTAGAGTCGGGGGGCCGCAGGGTGGCTACACCTTC. This sequence encodes CSARVGGPQGGYTF.

The V call is TRBV6-4, the J call TRBJ1-2; no clear D gene. Germline CDR1 reads MRHNA; CDR2 reads SNTAGT. The CDR3 contains 11 residues. V shed 0 bases and J shed 6 bases, with 2 bases lying between them. Here the CDR3 DNA reads TGTGCCAGCAGTGACTCCCATGGCTACACCTTC. Protein product: CASSDSHGYTF.

The rearrangement uses TRBV7-6 and TRBJ1-1, with 7 bases matching TRBD1. CDR1 and CDR2 (germline): SGHVS, FNYEAQ. V shed 5 bases, J shed 4 bases, and the junction held 7 bases outside the gene matches. The CDR3 is 14 amino acids. Written as DNA, the CDR3 is TGTGCCAGCAGCCGGGACAGTTTTCCCACTGAAGCTTTCTTT. Its translation is CASSRDSFPTEAFF.

The chain joins TRBV29-1 to TRBJ1-2; the match to TRBD1 covers 10 bases. V dropped 8 bases and J dropped 5; count of bases not matched to a gene: 5. The CDR3 loop spans 12 amino acids. Germline V gene lookup returns CDR1 SQVTM and CDR2 ANQGSEA. The CDR3 region has the DNA TGCAGCAGGGCGGGACAGGGGTATGGCTACACCTTC. It encodes CSRAGQGYGYTF.

The CDR3 nucleotides are TGTGCCAGTAGTATTTGGTCAGGGGGGAACACTGAAGCTTTCTTT. Amino acid sequence: CASSIWSGGNTEAFF. V and J are TRBV19 and TRBJ1-1, with 7 bases lining up with TRBD1. CDR1 is LNHDA, CDR2 SQIVND, per germline (reference sequence). The CDR3 has 15 amino acids. The V gene end was trimmed by 3 bases and the J gene end by 1 base; junction bases not matched to a gene: 5.

In regard to this clonotype: Since a much larger clone is just one base distant, this may be a read error. This chain uses TRBV9 with TRBJ2-5, with D maybe TRBD2 (6 bases). Germline V lookup: CDR1 SGDLS, CDR2 YYNGEE. Trimming pared 3 bases from V and 6 bases from J, leaving 12 bases between. The CDR3 runs 13 residues. As DNA, the CDR3 is TGTGCCAGCAGCGACGGGACTCTCAAGACCCAGTACTTC. Its protein is CASSDGTLKTQYF.

The chain joins TRBV10-3 to TRBJ1-6; D may be TRBD1 (5 bases). Trimming cost V 10 bases and J 6 bases, with 19 bases left between them. Germline CDR1 is ENHRY and CDR2 is SYGVKD. The CDR3 extends over 15 amino acids. The CDR3 is CASGETAVFNSPLHF. CDR3 nucleotides: TGTGCCAGCGGAGAGACAGCGGTGTTTAATTCACCCCTCCACTTT.

This clonotype was seen a handful of times. The CDR3 sequence: CASSQESYNSPLHF. The CDR3, as DNA: TGTGCCAGCAGCCAAGAAAGTTATAATTCACCCCTCCACTTT. This rearrangement joins TRBV4-2 to TRBJ1-6; no firm D call. Germline loops: CDR1 LGHNA, CDR2 YNFKEQ. CDR3 length equals 14 residues. V was shortened by 0 bases and J by 4 bases, with 4 bases between the two germline ends.

This sequence joins TRBV7-9 and TRBJ1-6, with TRBD1 as a possible D gene (6 bases). CDR1 SEHNR and CDR2 FQNEAQ come from the germline V gene (reference sequence). V was shortened by 3 bases and J by 7 bases, with 16 bases between the two germline ends. The CDR3 is 16 amino acids. The CDR3 region is CASSLGGHPANSPLHF. For the CDR3, the DNA is TGTGCCAGCAGCTTGGGGGGACACCCCGCAAATTCACCCCTCCACTTT.

This clonotype has a handful of counts. The chain has TRBV7-9 and TRBJ1-2, with D hard to call. Trimming left V 5 bases short and J 8 bases short, with 12 bases between. CDR1 SEHNR and CDR2 FQNEAQ come from the germline V gene (reference sequence). This CDR3 is built from 12 residues. The CDR3 spells CASSQVRGGYTF. The CDR3, as DNA: TGTGCCAGCAGCCAAGTTCGGGGAGGCTACACCTTC. Supplemented by reference TRBV7-9 and TRBJ1-2, the full variable domain reads DTGVSQNPRHKITKRGQNVTFRCDPISEHNRLYWYRQTLGQGPEFLTYFQNEAQLEKSRLLSDRFSAERPKGSFSTLEIQRTEQGDSAMYLCASSQVRGGYTFGSGTRLTVV.

Points on this clonotype: One end of the junction is discordant with germline, which a read error may explain. The J gene is TRBJ1-1, the V gene TRBV29-1, with D uncertain. The CDR3 is 13 amino acids. The V gene's germline CDR1 is SQVTM and CDR2 ANQGSEA. DNA of the CDR3: TGCAGCGTTGTGGGGAGGTTGAACACTGAAGCTTCCTTT. This gives the protein CSVVGRLNTEASF.

The rearrangement uses TRBV10-3 and TRBJ1-2; D is ambiguous. The V gene lost 10 bases and the J gene lost 5 bases, with 14 bases spanning the gap. The germline V gene encodes CDR1 ENHRY and CDR2 SYGVKD. This CDR3 spans 12 amino acids. This chain's CDR3 is CATRPGGYGYTF. The CDR3 DNA follows: TGTGCCACCAGGCCGGGAGGTTATGGCTACACCTTC.

On this clonotype itself: One base away lies a much larger clone, so this may be a sequencing read error. The V and J genes are TRBV25-1 and TRBJ2-2; no firm D call. Trimming cost V 10 bases and J 0 bases, with 12 bases left between them. The CDR3 is 14 residues long. Looked up from germline, CDR1 is MGHDK and CDR2 is SYGVNS. Here the CDR3 DNA reads TGTGCCACCAATGAGTCCGCGAACACCGGGGAGCTGTTTTTT. Protein sequence: CATNESANTGELFF.

On this clonotype: The junction shows a germline mismatch at one end, possibly a read error. The chain joins TRBV2 to TRBJ2-7, with D possibly matching TRBD2 (5 bases). CDR1 and CDR2 (germline): SNHLY, FYNNEI. The CDR3 sequence is 14 residues long. CDR3 region: CASSLDAGEYGQYF. DNA for the CDR3: TGTGCCAGCAGTCTCGACGCCGGGGAGTACGGGCAGTACTTC.

The rearrangement uses TRBV5-1 and TRBJ2-7, with TRBD1 matching 10 bases. The CDR3 covers 14 residues. In germline, CDR1 is SGHRS, CDR2 YFSETQ. V shed 2 bases and J 7 bases; nucleotides not matched to a gene: 6. The CDR3 nucleotides are TGCGCCAGCAGCTTTAGACAGGGGGCGGGTGAGCAGTACTTC. Protein sequence: CASSFRQGAGEQYF.

This clonotype occurred many times. V usage is TRBV12-3 or TRBV12-4 and J usage is TRBJ1-1, with D hard to call. The length of the CDR3 is 14 residues. Trimming took off 3 bases at V and 1 base at J, with 9 bases between the two ends. The CDR3 loop reads CASSFGSQNTEAFF. The CDR3 DNA follows: TGTGCCAGCAGTTTCGGCAGCCAGAACACTGAAGCTTTCTTT.

The CDR3 protein is CASSLSGTDTEAFF. The DNA of the CDR3 is TGTGCCAGCAGCTTATCCGGGACAGACACTGAAGCTTTCTTT. This chain uses TRBV7-2 with TRBJ1-1; TRBD1 aligns across 7 bases. The CDR3 totals 14 residues. CDR1 and CDR2 from the germline V gene are SGHTA and FQGNSA. The junction had 3 bases not matched to a gene; V was cut back by 2 bases and J by 3 bases.

This clonotype has a count of ten or more. This chain connects TRBV15 to TRBJ1-5, with TRBD1 as a possible D gene (5 bases). Trimming removed 7 bases from V and 4 bases from J, with 8 bases in between. CDR1 and CDR2 (germline): LNHNV, YYDKDF (reference sequence). The CDR3 extends over 12 amino acids. CDR3 loop: CATTQGNQPQHF. CDR3 DNA sequence: TGTGCCACCACCCAGGGAAATCAGCCCCAGCATTTT.

This clonotype came up many times. The CDR3 bases are TGTGCCAGCAGCTCAGGCACAGGGGTTGATGGCTACACCTTC. Translation: CASSSGTGVDGYTF. This sequence joins TRBV7-6 and TRBJ1-2, with 7 bases aligning to TRBD1. V shed 4 bases and J 6 bases; nucleotides not matched to a gene: 8. The V gene's germline CDR1 is SGHVS and CDR2 FNYEAQ. This CDR3 contains 14 residues.

Ten or more counts support this clonotype. The rearrangement joins TRBV29-1 to TRBJ2-7; D is uncertain. CDR3 length equals 11 residues. Germline assignment: CDR1 SQVTM and CDR2 ANQGSEA. V was shortened by 8 bases and J by 3 bases, with 11 bases between the two germline ends. DNA of the CDR3: TGCAGCCCCACGAGGCACTACGAGCAGTACTTC. It translates to CSPTRHYEQYF.

V gene TRBV5-6 combines with J gene TRBJ1-6; D may be TRBD1 (6 bases). CDR1 SGHDT and CDR2 YYEEEE come from the germline V gene. Trimming cost V 3 bases and J 4 bases, with 11 bases left between them. This CDR3 comprises 15 residues. The CDR3 is CASSSGTPYNSPLHF. The CDR3 DNA follows: TGTGCCAGCAGCTCGGGGACACCATATAATTCACCCCTCCACTTT.